A selection of T cell receptor beta chains follows, all from one sample in a study. TCRdb passed the 5' RACE reads through MiXCR, listing each CDR3 protein once. Of about 5,900 distinct CDR3 sequences listed, 69% were seen once; the top ten hold about 3.9%. Sequences were obtained from memory CD4+ T cells sorted from a lymph node. These receptors all come from a female donor with breast cancer. The CDR3 runs from the conserved cysteine through the conserved F or W. D genes are given only for firm matches. Rows may omit the clone size; those that give it use once, few, many or a size class.

TRBJ1-1,TRBV7-2,-,-,CASSRQGNTEAFF,TGTGCCAGCAGCCGGCAGGGGAACACTGAAGCTTTCTTT
TRBJ2-5,TRBV20-1,-,TRBD2,CSARRGAGQETLYF,TGCAGTGCTAGGCGGGGGGCTGGCCAAGAGACCCTGTACTTC
TRBJ1-2,TRBV7-3,-,-,CARTKNYGYTF,TGTGCCAGAACGAAAAACTATGGCTACACCTTC
TRBJ1-1,TRBV7-2,-,TRBD1,CASSLFEGATEAFF,TGTGCCAGCAGCTTATTTGAGGGGGCCACTGAAGCTTTCTTT
TRBJ2-1,TRBV7-8,once,TRBD2,CASSPRTSGGYYNEQFF,TGTGCCAGCAGCCCAAGGACTAGCGGGGGATACTACAATGAGCAGTTCTTC
TRBJ2-7,TRBV7-9,-,-,CASSLPGRIYEQYF,TGTGCCAGCAGCTTACCGGGACGGATCTACGAGCAGTACTTC
TRBJ1-4,TRBV4-1,-,-,CASSQAEKLFF,TGCGCCAGCAGCCAGGCCGAAAAACTGTTTTTT
TRBJ1-3,TRBV28,-,-,CASSQYRGSGNTIYF,TGTGCCAGCAGCCAATACCGGGGTTCTGGAAACACCATATATTTT
TRBJ2-1,TRBV5-5,-,-,CASSLVRSSYNEQFF,TGTGCCAGCAGCTTGGTTCGGAGCTCCTACAATGAGCAGTTCTTC
TRBJ1-5,TRBV12-3/TRBV12-4,-,-,CASSISDNQPQHF,TGTGCCAGCAGCATTTCTGACAATCAGCCCCAGCATTTT
TRBJ1-5,TRBV6-6,few,-,CASSRQDQPQHF,TGTGCCAGCAGCCGACAGGACCAGCCCCAGCATTTT
TRBJ1-5,TRBV5-1,-,-,CASSLGGSNQPQHF,TGCGCCAGCAGCTTGGGGGGGAGCAATCAGCCCCAGCATTTT
TRBJ1-2,TRBV7-9,-,-,CASSVGISEDYGYTF,TGTGCCAGCAGCGTGGGGATATCCGAGGACTATGGCTACACCTTC
TRBJ1-2,TRBV5-1,few,-,CASSLESGAPGYTF,TGCGCCAGCAGCTTGGAGTCAGGGGCTCCTGGCTACACCTTC
TRBJ2-7,TRBV5-1,-,-,CASRRTEISYEQYF,TGCGCCAGCAGACGGACGGAGATTTCCTACGAGCAGTACTTC
TRBJ2-1,TRBV5-1,-,-,CASSTLYNEQFF,TGCGCCAGCAGCACCCTATACAATGAGCAGTTCTTC
TRBJ2-3,TRBV20-1,-,-,CSARPQGTDTQYF,TGCAGTGCTAGGCCCCAGGGCACAGATACGCAGTATTTT